Listed here are 19 T cell receptor beta chains from one sample, sequenced in a study of blood T cell repertoires in COVID-19. The protocol was immunoSEQ multiplex PCR, while the TCRdb copy is restricted to in-frame clones and leaves out a portion. The data hold about 35,000 clones, with around 87% observed a single time. The sequenced material came from peripheral blood. The receptors originated from a human donor in a cohort sampled during active COVID-19.

The count of this clone is one. The rearrangement uses TRBV5-5 and TRBJ2-3; D not resolved. V shed 5 bases and J shed 3 bases, with 16 bases lying between them. CDR3 size: 15 residues. Germline CDR1 is SGHKS and CDR2 is YYEKEE (reference sequence). The CDR3, as DNA: TGTGCCAGCAGGTGGGCGTTTGGATCGACAGATACGCAGTATTTT. This codes for CASRWAFGSTDTQYF.

The chain joins TRBV28 to TRBJ2-3; D perhaps matches TRBD2 (6 bases). The CDR3 totals 15 residues. The germline gives CDR1 MDHEN, CDR2 SYDVKM. Trimming took off 8 bases at V and 2 bases at J, with 17 bases between the two ends. DNA for the CDR3: TGTGCCAGCCGGGGGAGTAGGCCCTACACAGATACGCAGTATTTT. Translating it yields CASRGSRPYTDTQYF.

The CDR3 protein is CASSPGGETQYF. The DNA for the CDR3 is TGTGCCAGCTCACCGGGCGGGGAGACCCAGTACTTC. This chain links TRBV18 with TRBJ2-5; possibly TRBD2 for D (5 bases). V lost 3 bases and J lost 5, with 7 bases in between. In germline, CDR1 is KGHSH, CDR2 LQKENI. The CDR3 consists of 12 residues.

This chain connects TRBV6-6 to TRBJ1-5; no reliable D call. V gave up 5 bases and J gave up 5 bases, with 19 bases separating them. The CDR3 spans 16 residues. In germline, CDR1 is MNHNY, CDR2 SVGAGI (reference sequence). This CDR3 is CASSQAHSARYQPQHF. The CDR3 DNA reads as TGTGCCAGCAGTCAAGCCCACTCCGCCCGGTATCAGCCCCAGCATTTT.

The V gene is TRBV24-1, the J gene TRBJ2-7, with D perhaps TRBD1 (5 bases). CDR3 size: 13 residues. Trimming pared 3 bases from V and 6 bases from J, leaving 11 bases between. Looked up from germline, CDR1 is KGHDR and CDR2 is SFDVKD. CDR3 DNA sequence: TGTGCCACCAGTGATGGGGCAGCCACCGAGCAGTACTTC. Its translation: CATSDGAATEQYF.

The chain has TRBV24-1 and TRBJ2-2; D possibly corresponds to TRBD1 (6 bases). V was clipped by 4 bases and J by 4 bases, with 15 bases between them. Germline values: CDR1 KGHDR, CDR2 SFDVKD. This CDR3 is built from 16 residues. CDR3 DNA sequence: TGTGCCACCAGTGACCTACAGGGCGCGACCACCGGGGAGCTGTTTTTT. Amino acid sequence: CATSDLQGATTGELFF.

V is TRBV28 and J is TRBJ2-1, with 8 bases aligning to TRBD2. Germline V gene sequence: CDR1 MDHEN, CDR2 SYDVKM. The CDR3 runs to 17 residues. After removal of 5 bases from V and 6 bases from J, the junction contained 15 bases not matched to a gene. Here the CDR3 reads CASSPLPRGGQLNEQFF. The CDR3 DNA reads as TGTGCCAGCAGTCCATTGCCCCGGGGGGGCCAACTCAATGAGCAGTTCTTC.

The gene calls are TRBV6-6 and TRBJ2-7; 11 positions agree with TRBD1. Germline CDR1 MNHNY, CDR2 SVGAGI (reference sequence). The ends lost 6 bases at V and 5 bases at J; junction bases unmatched: 6. This CDR3 is built from 14 residues. The CDR3 loop is CASSYGQGANEQYF. CDR3 in DNA: TGTGCCAGCAGCTACGGACAGGGGGCGAACGAGCAGTACTTC.

The chain is built from TRBV11-3 and TRBJ2-1; D gene uncertain. This CDR3 is built from 15 residues. Trimming removed 2 bases at V and 5 bases at J, with 13 bases between. Germline V CDR1 and CDR2: SGHNT, YENEEA. CDR3: CASSLSAYGNNEQFF. CDR3 nucleotides: TGTGCCAGCAGCTTAAGCGCCTATGGTAACAATGAGCAGTTCTTC. Combining the CDR3 with reference TRBV11-3 and TRBJ2-1 gives the whole variable domain EAGVVQSPRYKIIEKKQPVAFWCNPISGHNTLYWYLQNLGQGPELLIRYENEEAVDDSQLPKDRFSAERLKGVDSTLKIQPAELGDSAVYLCASSLSAYGNNEQFFGPGTRLTVL.

DNA of the CDR3: TGCGCCAGCAGCTCTGATGCAGGGTACGATAATTCACCCCTCCACTTT. Translating gives CASSSDAGYDNSPLHF. The rearrangement joins TRBV5-1 to TRBJ1-6, with a possible D match to TRBD1 (5 bases). This CDR3 is built from 16 residues. Trimming took off 3 bases at V and 5 bases at J, with 15 bases between the two ends. Germline loops: CDR1 SGHRS, CDR2 YFSETQ.

This chain connects TRBV11-2 to TRBJ1-1; TRBD1 matches at 8 bases. The germline V gene encodes CDR1 SGHAT and CDR2 FQNNGV. CDR3 length: 14 amino acids. J lost 3 bases, V lost 3 bases, and 3 bases had no gene match. CDR3 protein: CASSFLQGDTEAFF. CDR3 DNA sequence: TGTGCCAGCAGCTTTTTACAGGGGGACACTGAAGCTTTCTTT. Looking up the rest from reference TRBV11-2 and TRBJ1-1 gives the full variable domain: EAGVAQSPRYKIIEKRQSVAFWCNPISGHATLYWYQQILGQGPKLLIQFQNNGVVDDSQLPKDRFSAERLKGVDSTLKIQPAKLEDSAVYLCASSFLQGDTEAFFGQGTRLTVV.

The rearrangement joins TRBV6-1 to TRBJ2-3, with D possibly matching TRBD2 (7 bases). There are 16 residues in the CDR3. The ends were cut back, 2 bases at V and 4 bases at J, with 16 bases in the middle. The V gene's germline CDR1 is MNHNS and CDR2 SASEGT. The DNA for the CDR3 is TGTGCCAGCAGTGAAAGGGGGGGCCGTTCTCCAGATACGCAGTATTTT. Translated: CASSERGGRSPDTQYF.

V and J are TRBV11-2 and TRBJ2-1; 8 nucleotides line up with TRBD1. The CDR3 covers 13 residues. The V gene end was trimmed by 10 bases and the J gene end by 7 bases; junction bases not matched to a gene: 9. Germline V gene sequence: CDR1 SGHAT, CDR2 FQNNGV. CDR3: CATSGNRGNEQFF. CDR3 nucleotides: TGTGCCACCTCCGGGAACAGGGGGAATGAGCAGTTCTTC.

The chain joins TRBV7-2 to TRBJ1-1; D is unresolved. V dropped 5 bases and J dropped 1 base, with 14 bases sitting between them. The CDR3 has 15 residues. CDR1 SGHTA and CDR2 FQGNSA come from the germline V gene. CDR3 residues: CASSMFEARNTEAFF. CDR3 bases: TGTGCCAGCAGCATGTTCGAGGCCAGGAACACTGAAGCTTTCTTT.

This rearrangement joins TRBV19 to TRBJ2-7; maybe TRBD2 (6 bases). The CDR3 runs 13 residues. CDR1 and CDR2 (germline): LNHDA, SQIVND (reference sequence). The V and J ends lost 7 bases and 3 bases respectively, with 13 bases between them. The CDR3 loop reads CASTPGGFYEQYF. DNA for the CDR3: TGTGCCAGTACTCCAGGAGGGTTCTACGAGCAGTACTTC.

The chain uses TRBV14 and TRBJ2-1; a weak D match, TRBD2 (5 bases). This CDR3 has 14 amino acids. CDR1 and CDR2 from the germline V gene are SGHDN and FVKESK. Trimming stripped 4 bases from V and 6 bases from J, with 13 bases between. The CDR3 region is CASSPRLAINEQFF. CDR3 coding DNA: TGTGCCAGCAGCCCCCGTTTAGCGATCAATGAGCAGTTCTTC.

This chain uses TRBV10-3 with TRBJ1-2; no reliable D call. V shed 2 bases and J shed 2 bases, with 9 bases lying between them. This CDR3 has 14 amino acids. CDR1 is ENHRY and CDR2 is SYGVKD in the germline V gene. The DNA of the CDR3 is TGTGCCATCAGTGAGGGTATCGGGAACTATGGCTACACCTTC. Translated: CAISEGIGNYGYTF.

The CDR3 protein is CASSLGANYGYTF. CDR3 sequence (DNA): TGTGCCAGCAGTTTAGGGGCCAACTATGGCTACACCTTC. The chain is built from TRBV28 and TRBJ1-2; D perhaps matches TRBD1 (5 bases). V lost 2 bases and J lost 2, with 6 bases in between. The CDR3 has 13 residues. Looked up from germline, CDR1 is MDHEN and CDR2 is SYDVKM.

This chain links TRBV20-1 with TRBJ1-2, with D possibly being TRBD1 (6 bases). Germline assignment: CDR1 DFQATT and CDR2 SNEGSKA (reference sequence). Trimming took 3 bases from V and 4 from J, leaving 15 bases between them. This CDR3 region has 14 residues. CDR3 bases: TGCAGTGCTAGTTCAGTCGACAGGTTCTATGGCTACACCTTC. It codes for CSASSVDRFYGYTF.